This is a list of T cell receptor beta chains from one sample in a study of blood T cell repertoires in COVID-19. Profiling relied on immunoSEQ multiplex PCR, and the TCRdb table lists in-frame clones only, not all of them. The data hold more than 40,000 clones, with just over 90% observed a single time. Sequences were obtained from peripheral blood. These receptor sequences come from a man in his 70s with acute or convalescent COVID-19. CDR3s include the opening cysteine and the closing phenylalanine or tryptophan. The order of the fields is clone size, D gene, V gene, J gene, CDR3 protein, CDR3 DNA. The D gene is left open where the match is weak. Not all rows give a size; the values are once, few, many and, for expanded clones, a class.

abundance: .; d_gene: .; v_gene: TRBV7-8; j_gene: TRBJ2-1; CDR3aa: CASSKDRDYNEQFF; CDR3nt: TGTGCCAGCAGCAAGGACAGAGACTACAATGAGCAGTTCTTC
abundance: .; d_gene: TRBD2; v_gene: TRBV4-3; j_gene: TRBJ2-1; CDR3aa: CASSQEGGWTSAYNEQFF; CDR3nt: TGCGCCAGCAGCCAAGAGGGGGGATGGACTAGCGCCTACAATGAGCAGTTCTTC
abundance: .; d_gene: TRBD1; v_gene: TRBV3-1/TRBV3-2; j_gene: TRBJ1-2; CDR3aa: CASSQYTGGEGGYTF; CDR3nt: TGTGCCAGCAGCCAATATACAGGGGGCGAAGGTGGCTACACCTTC
abundance: .; d_gene: .; v_gene: TRBV30; j_gene: TRBJ1-4; CDR3aa: CAWKTGHNEKLFF; CDR3nt: TGTGCCTGGAAGACGGGACACAATGAAAAACTGTTTTTT
abundance: .; d_gene: TRBD1; v_gene: TRBV6-2/TRBV6-3; j_gene: TRBJ1-2; CDR3aa: CASSFRTGQIYGYTF; CDR3nt: TGTGCCAGCAGTTTCAGGACGGGACAGATCTATGGCTACACCTTC
abundance: .; d_gene: TRBD2; v_gene: TRBV28; j_gene: TRBJ2-5; CDR3aa: CASRGSGGQETQYF; CDR3nt: TGTGCCAGCAGGGGTAGCGGGGGACAAGAGACCCAGTACTTC
abundance: .; d_gene: .; v_gene: TRBV11-2; j_gene: TRBJ1-1; CDR3aa: CASSLDLRLASEAFF; CDR3nt: TGTGCCAGCAGCTTAGATCTTCGACTCGCCTCTGAAGCTTTCTTT
abundance: few; d_gene: .; v_gene: TRBV4-3; j_gene: TRBJ2-1; CDR3aa: CASSQERGSSYNEQFF; CDR3nt: TGCGCCAGCAGCCAAGAACGGGGAAGCTCCTACAATGAGCAGTTCTTC
abundance: .; d_gene: .; v_gene: TRBV5-1; j_gene: TRBJ1-1; CDR3aa: CASSGQMNTEAFF; CDR3nt: TGCGCCAGCAGCGGACAGATGAACACTGAAGCTTTCTTT
abundance: .; d_gene: .; v_gene: TRBV7-9; j_gene: TRBJ2-7; CDR3aa: CASSLQTVYEQYF; CDR3nt: TGTGCCAGCAGCTTACAGACTGTCTACGAGCAGTACTTC
abundance: .; d_gene: .; v_gene: TRBV13; j_gene: TRBJ1-2; CDR3aa: CASSLGGGRRSKGGGYTF; CDR3nt: TGTGCCAGCAGCTTAGGCGGCGGGCGGAGATCAAAAGGAGGTGGCTACACCTTC
abundance: .; d_gene: TRBD1; v_gene: TRBV2; j_gene: TRBJ1-5; CDR3aa: CASTGDRNQPQHF; CDR3nt: TGTGCCAGCACCGGGGACAGGAATCAGCCCCAGCATTTT
abundance: .; d_gene: .; v_gene: TRBV7-9; j_gene: TRBJ2-1; CDR3aa: CASSSEVRGSYNEQFF; CDR3nt: TGTGCCAGCAGCTCAGAGGTACGGGGGTCCTACAATGAGCAGTTCTTC
abundance: .; d_gene: .; v_gene: TRBV19; j_gene: TRBJ1-4; CDR3aa: CASSLQTVNEKLFF; CDR3nt: TGTGCCAGTAGCCTACAGACAGTTAATGAAAAACTGTTTTTT
abundance: .; d_gene: TRBD1; v_gene: TRBV18; j_gene: TRBJ2-3; CDR3aa: CASSPRWTGGADTQYF; CDR3nt: TGTGCCAGCTCACCACGATGGACAGGGGGCGCAGATACGCAGTATTTT
abundance: .; d_gene: TRBD1; v_gene: TRBV27; j_gene: TRBJ2-7; CDR3aa: CASSRTGGAYEQYF; CDR3nt: TGTGCCAGCAGTCGGACAGGGGGCGCCTACGAGCAGTACTTC
abundance: .; d_gene: TRBD2; v_gene: TRBV2; j_gene: TRBJ2-2; CDR3aa: CASSEGEGLAGPGELFF; CDR3nt: TGTGCCAGCAGTGAAGGAGAGGGTCTAGCGGGGCCCGGGGAGCTGTTTTTT
abundance: .; d_gene: .; v_gene: TRBV28; j_gene: TRBJ2-7; CDR3aa: CATVNRALGHEQYF; CDR3nt: TGTGCCACCGTTAACAGGGCCCTAGGGCACGAGCAGTACTTC
abundance: .; d_gene: TRBD1; v_gene: TRBV28; j_gene: TRBJ1-2; CDR3aa: CASSLDRGITDYGYTF; CDR3nt: TGTGCCAGCAGTTTAGACAGGGGGATTACCGACTATGGCTACACCTTC
abundance: .; d_gene: TRBD1; v_gene: TRBV18; j_gene: TRBJ2-7; CDR3aa: CASSPRTGAFEQYF; CDR3nt: TGTGCCAGCTCACCACGGACAGGGGCCTTTGAGCAGTACTTC
abundance: .; d_gene: TRBD2; v_gene: TRBV7-6; j_gene: TRBJ2-1; CDR3aa: CASSLILAGAYNEQFF; CDR3nt: TGTGCCAGCAGCTTAATATTGGCGGGGGCCTACAATGAGCAGTTCTTC
abundance: .; d_gene: TRBD1; v_gene: TRBV20-1; j_gene: TRBJ1-5; CDR3aa: CSAGGLQPQHF; CDR3nt: TGCAGTGCAGGGGGCCTTCAGCCCCAGCATTTT
abundance: .; d_gene: TRBD1; v_gene: TRBV6-6; j_gene: TRBJ1-4; CDR3aa: CASSRTWRTGGEKLFF; CDR3nt: TGTGCCAGCAGTCGAACTTGGAGGACAGGTGGTGAAAAACTGTTTTTT
abundance: few; d_gene: TRBD1; v_gene: TRBV29-1; j_gene: TRBJ1-2; CDR3aa: CSVEGRQGARRLAGGYTF; CDR3nt: TGCAGCGTTGAAGGGCGACAGGGGGCGCGTAGGTTGGCTGGCGGCTACACCTTC
abundance: .; d_gene: TRBD1; v_gene: TRBV5-1; j_gene: TRBJ2-5; CDR3aa: CASSLTDRGRETQYF; CDR3nt: TGCGCCAGCAGCTTGACGGACAGGGGGCGAGAGACCCAGTACTTC
abundance: .; d_gene: .; v_gene: TRBV18; j_gene: TRBJ2-7; CDR3aa: CASSPQTGSYEQYF; CDR3nt: TGTGCCAGCTCACCCCAGACAGGCTCCTACGAGCAGTACTTC
abundance: .; d_gene: .; v_gene: TRBV5-6; j_gene: TRBJ1-2; CDR3aa: CASTLRLVEALYGYTF; CDR3nt: TGTGCCAGCACCCTAAGACTTGTGGAAGCCCTCTATGGCTACACCTTC
abundance: .; d_gene: TRBD1; v_gene: TRBV9; j_gene: TRBJ1-6; CDR3aa: CASSVGTGANSPLHF; CDR3nt: TGTGCCAGCAGCGTAGGGACAGGAGCTAATTCACCCCTCCACTTT
abundance: .; d_gene: TRBD2; v_gene: TRBV29-1; j_gene: TRBJ2-5; CDR3aa: CSVLSGGAETQYF; CDR3nt: TGCAGCGTTCTTAGCGGGGGAGCGGAGACCCAGTACTTC
abundance: .; d_gene: .; v_gene: TRBV9; j_gene: TRBJ2-2; CDR3aa: CASSVRIDRPLMNTGELFF; CDR3nt: TGTGCCAGCAGCGTAAGGATCGACAGGCCCCTTATGAATACCGGGGAGCTGTTTTTT
abundance: .; d_gene: TRBD1; v_gene: TRBV7-2; j_gene: TRBJ1-6; CDR3aa: CASSSPGQGIHNSPLHF; CDR3nt: TGTGCCAGCAGCTCACCGGGACAGGGCATCCATAATTCACCCCTCCACTTT
abundance: .; d_gene: .; v_gene: TRBV18; j_gene: TRBJ2-5; CDR3aa: CASSEGVETQYF; CDR3nt: TGTGCCAGCTCGGAAGGGGTGGAGACCCAGTACTTC
abundance: .; d_gene: .; v_gene: TRBV4-2; j_gene: TRBJ1-1; CDR3aa: CASSSGTPNTEAFF; CDR3nt: TGTGCCAGCAGCTCCGGGACACCGAACACTGAAGCTTTCTTT
abundance: .; d_gene: TRBD1; v_gene: TRBV5-1; j_gene: TRBJ2-7; CDR3aa: CASSLLWDRGTFTTYEQYF; CDR3nt: TGCGCCAGCAGCTTGTTGTGGGACAGGGGGACATTTACCACCTACGAGCAGTACTTC
abundance: .; d_gene: .; v_gene: TRBV19; j_gene: TRBJ2-7; CDR3aa: CASSIGGGSYEQYF; CDR3nt: TGTGCCAGTAGTATCGGAGGAGGATCCTACGAGCAGTACTTC
abundance: .; d_gene: TRBD1; v_gene: TRBV5-1; j_gene: TRBJ2-3; CDR3aa: CASSLGDRDRDTQYF; CDR3nt: TGCGCCAGCAGCTTGGGGGACAGGGATCGAGATACGCAGTATTTT
abundance: .; d_gene: TRBD2; v_gene: TRBV4-3; j_gene: TRBJ2-3; CDR3aa: CASSRRLAGRASTDTQYF; CDR3nt: TGCGCCAGCAGCCGACGACTAGCGGGGCGAGCGAGCACAGATACGCAGTATTTT
abundance: few; d_gene: TRBD1; v_gene: TRBV5-4; j_gene: TRBJ1-6; CDR3aa: CASSSDRARENSPLHF; CDR3nt: TGTGCCAGCAGCTCCGACAGGGCAAGGGAGAATTCACCCCTCCACTTT
abundance: .; d_gene: TRBD1; v_gene: TRBV4-1; j_gene: TRBJ1-4; CDR3aa: CASSQDWTGLEKLFF; CDR3nt: TGCGCCAGCAGCCAAGATTGGACAGGGCTAGAAAAACTGTTTTTT
abundance: .; d_gene: .; v_gene: TRBV30; j_gene: TRBJ1-3; CDR3aa: CAWSVISVNTIYF; CDR3nt: TGTGCCTGGAGTGTAATTTCTGTAAACACCATATATTTT
abundance: .; d_gene: TRBD1; v_gene: TRBV5-1; j_gene: TRBJ1-2; CDR3aa: CASSRGQGSYGYTF; CDR3nt: TGCGCCAGCAGCAGGGGACAGGGGAGCTATGGCTACACCTTC
abundance: .; d_gene: .; v_gene: TRBV27; j_gene: TRBJ1-2; CDR3aa: CASSFRANYGYTF; CDR3nt: TGTGCCAGCAGTTTTAGAGCGAACTATGGCTACACCTTC
abundance: .; d_gene: TRBD1; v_gene: TRBV27; j_gene: TRBJ2-2; CDR3aa: CASQDRGFTGELFF; CDR3nt: TGTGCCAGCCAGGACAGGGGATTCACCGGGGAGCTGTTTTTT
abundance: few; d_gene: TRBD1; v_gene: TRBV19; j_gene: TRBJ2-1; CDR3aa: CASSSTMTGNAGLQFF; CDR3nt: TGTGCCAGTAGTTCCACCATGACAGGGAACGCGGGTCTGCAGTTCTTC
abundance: .; d_gene: TRBD1; v_gene: TRBV30; j_gene: TRBJ1-2; CDR3aa: CAWRGQGAGGYTF; CDR3nt: TGTGCCTGGAGGGGACAGGGGGCTGGAGGCTACACCTTC
abundance: .; d_gene: .; v_gene: TRBV4-1; j_gene: TRBJ1-4; CDR3aa: CASSRGFGGEKLFF; CDR3nt: TGCGCCAGCAGCCGGGGATTTGGCGGGGAAAAACTGTTTTTT
abundance: .; d_gene: TRBD2; v_gene: TRBV28; j_gene: TRBJ2-7; CDR3aa: CASAAAGERTYEQYF; CDR3nt: TGTGCCAGCGCGGCGGCGGGGGAGAGGACCTACGAGCAGTACTTC
abundance: once; d_gene: .; v_gene: TRBV19; j_gene: TRBJ2-6; CDR3aa: CASRPWGVPSGANVLTF; CDR3nt: TGTGCCAGTAGGCCTTGGGGAGTGCCCTCTGGGGCCAACGTCCTGACTTTC
abundance: .; d_gene: TRBD1; v_gene: TRBV4-1; j_gene: TRBJ1-2; CDR3aa: CASSPQVDRGNYGYTF; CDR3nt: TGCGCCAGCAGCCCGCAGGTGGACAGGGGAAACTATGGCTACACCTTC
abundance: .; d_gene: TRBD2; v_gene: TRBV14; j_gene: TRBJ2-7; CDR3aa: CASSQEEGLAYEQYF; CDR3nt: TGTGCCAGCAGCCAAGAGGAGGGACTAGCGTACGAGCAGTACTTC
abundance: .; d_gene: TRBD2; v_gene: TRBV9; j_gene: TRBJ2-3; CDR3aa: CASSVSGTSGGGTDTQYF; CDR3nt: TGTGCCAGCAGCGTCTCCGGGACTAGCGGGGGCGGCACAGATACGCAGTATTTT
abundance: .; d_gene: TRBD1; v_gene: TRBV10-3; j_gene: TRBJ2-7; CDR3aa: CAIRGTGPYEQYF; CDR3nt: TGTGCCATCAGGGGGACAGGGCCCTACGAGCAGTACTTC